Listed below are T cell receptor beta chains from one sample, sequenced in a study of OX40 agonist ivuxolimab in advanced cancers. Repertoires were generated with immunoSEQ multiplex PCR, while TCRdb's copy carries only in-frame clones and drops some. The sample has tens of thousands of clones, about 92% seen once. The sequencing used CD4+ or CD8+ T cells sorted from blood, collected in a trial of the OX40 agonist ivuxolimab. The receptors were gathered from an adult with an advanced solid tumor such as melanoma, head and neck, liver or kidney cancer. Both conserved end residues are part of each CDR3. Each record gives: J gene, D gene, V gene, clone size, CDR3 DNA, CDR3 protein. A D gene is named only where the DNA matches it firmly. The size entry is marked missing in some rows and otherwise reads once, few, many or a size class.

>TRBJ1-6|-|TRBV10-2|-
TGCGCCAGCAGACTCGATAGCTCCTATAATTCACCCCTCCACTTT
CASRLDSSYNSPLHF
>TRBJ1-3|-|TRBV7-8|once
TGTGCCAGCAGCTTAGTCGGGACGTTTGGAAACACCATATATTTT
CASSLVGTFGNTIYF
>TRBJ1-1|-|TRBV19|-
TGTGCCAGTAAGTATGAAATGAACACTGAAGCTTTCTTT
CASKYEMNTEAFF
>TRBJ2-5|-|TRBV9|-
TGTGCCAGCAGTTACAAAGAGGGAGAGACCCAGTACTTC
CASSYKEGETQYF
>TRBJ1-2|-|TRBV10-3|-
TGTGCCACGGGGGAGGGGGGACCACACTATGGCTACACCTTC
CATGEGGPHYGYTF
>TRBJ2-5|TRBD2|TRBV30|-
TGTGCCTGGAGCCCCGGACTAGCGGGGGAGACCCAGTACTTC
CAWSPGLAGETQYF
>TRBJ1-6|-|TRBV4-1|-
TGCGCCAGCAGCCCGATCGGCAGGGATCATAATTCACCCCTCCACTTT
CASSPIGRDHNSPLHF
>TRBJ2-7|-|TRBV7-2|-
TGTGCCAGCAGCTCCCCCTTACGGGCGGGCGAGCAGTACTTC
CASSSPLRAGEQYF
>TRBJ2-1|TRBD2|TRBV19|-
TGTGCCAGTAGGGTTTTCGGGGGACTAGCGGGCCGGAATGAGCAGTTCTTC
CASRVFGGLAGRNEQFF
>TRBJ2-3|-|TRBV27|-
TGTGCCAGCAGTTTACTGAACACAGATACGCAGTATTTT
CASSLLNTDTQYF
>TRBJ2-7|TRBD1|TRBV5-1|-
TGCGCCAGCAGGTTGGCAGGGGGATACGAGCAGTACTTC
CASRLAGGYEQYF
>TRBJ1-1|-|TRBV19|-
TGTGCCAGTACCGTGAACGGGGGCACTGAAGCTTTCTTT
CASTVNGGTEAFF
>TRBJ2-7|-|TRBV6-5|-
TGTGCCAGCAGCTCCGCAGGGTTCTGGGAGCAGTACTTC
CASSSAGFWEQYF
>TRBJ1-6|-|TRBV5-6|-
TGTGCCAGCAGCTTGGCCCCTCTCGGCAATTCACCCCTCCACTTT
CASSLAPLGNSPLHF
>TRBJ2-3|-|TRBV5-4|-
TGTGCCAGCAGGGGGTTGAGCACAGATACGCAGTATTTT
CASRGLSTDTQYF
>TRBJ1-2|TRBD1|TRBV7-2|-
TGTGCCAGCAGGACTTTAGGGGGCGTGGCTGGCTACACCTTC
CASRTLGGVAGYTF
>TRBJ2-5|TRBD2|TRBV7-3|-
TGTGCCAGCAGCCCGAGCGGGAGTGAGGTGGAGACCCAGTACTTC
CASSPSGSEVETQYF
>TRBJ1-3|TRBD1|TRBV6-5|once
TGTGCCAGCAGCCCCCGGGACAGTAGGAACACCATATATTTT
CASSPRDSRNTIYF
>TRBJ1-5|-|TRBV6-4|-
TGTGCCAGCCATTGGGTCCCTAAAGGGGCTAGCAATCAGCCCCAGCATTTT
CASHWVPKGASNQPQHF
>TRBJ1-4|-|TRBV5-1|-
TGCGCCAGCAGCTTGCTGGCAACTAATGAAAAACTGTTTTTT
CASSLLATNEKLFF
>TRBJ2-1|TRBD2|TRBV6-1|-
TGTGCCAGCACGCGGGAGGGAATCTACAATGAGCAGTTCTTC
CASTREGIYNEQFF
>TRBJ2-4|TRBD2|TRBV6-1|-
TGTGCCAGCGCGAGGGGACTACAGAACATTCAGTACTTC
CASARGLQNIQYF
>TRBJ1-5|-|TRBV6-1|-
TGTGCCAGCAGTGAAGGGCAGGGCGGGAATCAGCCCCAGCATTTT
CASSEGQGGNQPQHF
>TRBJ1-1|-|TRBV5-4|-
TGTGCCAGCAGCTTGGACCCAGGGCAGAACACTGAAGCTTTCTTT
CASSLDPGQNTEAFF
>TRBJ2-2|TRBD2|TRBV4-1|once
TGCGCCAGCAGCCAAGCCCTAGCGGACGCGAACACCGGGGAGCTGTTTTTT
CASSQALADANTGELFF
>TRBJ1-3|-|TRBV29-1|few
TGCAGCGCTGCAGGGGTAGGTGGAAACACCATATATTTT
CSAAGVGGNTIYF
>TRBJ1-2|-|TRBV30|-
TGTGCCTGGAGTCACGATAGAGGCGGGGGCTACACCTTC
CAWSHDRGGGYTF
>TRBJ2-6|TRBD1|TRBV30|-
TGTGCCGAGGACAGGGGGCAGCGGTCTGGGGCCAACGTCCTGACTTTC
CAEDRGQRSGANVLTF
>TRBJ1-2|-|TRBV4-1|once
TGCGCCAGCAGCCAAGATCCTCAGGGAAGAGGCTACACCTTC
CASSQDPQGRGYTF
>TRBJ2-5|-|TRBV14|-
TGTGCCAGCAGCCCCGGGACCCTACCAATGCGACAACAAGAGACCCAGTACTTC
CASSPGTLPMRQQETQYF
>TRBJ2-1|TRBD2|TRBV5-4|-
TGTGCCAGCAGCTTGGGGGCGGGGGGCCCCAATGAGCAGTTCTTC
CASSLGAGGPNEQFF
>TRBJ2-5|TRBD2|TRBV5-1|once
TGCGCCAGCAGCTTAGGACTAGCGGGGAGAGGGGAGACCCAGTACTTC
CASSLGLAGRGETQYF
>TRBJ2-7|-|TRBV7-8|-
TGTGCCAGCAGCTTAGGTGGGGGGAATGACGAGCAGTACTTC
CASSLGGGNDEQYF
>TRBJ1-1|TRBD1|TRBV19|few
TGTGCCAGTCGACAGGGAGAAGCTTTCTTT
CASRQGEAFF
>TRBJ1-2|-|TRBV23-1|-
TGCGCCAGCAGTCAAACCCCCAGAGCAATTTCTAACTATGGCTACACCTTC
CASSQTPRAISNYGYTF
>TRBJ1-1|-|TRBV6-1|-
TGTGCCAGTTCGGGTAGGACTGAAGCTTTCTTT
CASSGRTEAFF
>TRBJ1-2|TRBD1|TRBV10-2|-
TGCGCCAGCACCGAGCGGGGACAGGGTTACAATGGCTACACCTTC
CASTERGQGYNGYTF
>TRBJ1-1|-|TRBV29-1|-
TGCGGAACCGTTTCAGCGACCACTGAAGCTTTCTTT
CGTVSATTEAFF
>TRBJ2-2|-|TRBV9|-
TGTGCCAGCAGCGCCCACACACCTTCGAACACCGGGGAGCTGTTTTTT
CASSAHTPSNTGELFF
>TRBJ1-4|TRBD1|TRBV19|-
TGTGCCAGTCGCCAGGGGGTTAATGAAAAACTGTTTTTT
CASRQGVNEKLFF
>TRBJ2-5|-|TRBV18|-
TGTGCCAGCTCACCCCAAGAGACCCAGTACTTC
CASSPQETQYF
>TRBJ2-4|TRBD2|TRBV9|-
TGTGCCAGCAGCCATGAGCCGGGGGGGGCACAAAACATTCAGTACTTC
CASSHEPGGAQNIQYF
>TRBJ2-1|-|TRBV7-2|-
TGTGCCAGCAGCTTAGTGGGCAGCTACAATGAGCAGTTCTTC
CASSLVGSYNEQFF
>TRBJ1-6|-|TRBV6-1|-
TGTGCCAGCAGCAGAAGCCGGGACATCGACTCACCCCTCCACTTT
CASSRSRDIDSPLHF
>TRBJ2-5|TRBD1|TRBV6-1|-
TGTGCCAGCGCCCCTACAGGGGTGAAACAAGAGACCCAGTACTTC
CASAPTGVKQETQYF
>TRBJ2-1|-|TRBV18|-
TGTGCCAGCTCACCATCTAGATCGGTTCGAAATGAGCAGTTCTTC
CASSPSRSVRNEQFF
>TRBJ2-3|-|TRBV18|-
TGTGCCAGTGCGGACAGCACAGATACGCAGTATTTT
CASADSTDTQYF